The 23 T cell receptor beta chains listed next were all sequenced from one sample in a study of cytomegalovirus exposure and HLA in healthy donors (dated 2017 in TCRdb). The library was produced with the immunoSEQ multiplex PCR assay. For the multiplex PCR, a mixture combining 60 forward primers for TCR Vbeta segments and 13 reverse primers for TCR Jbeta segments was used. The table was pulled from immuneACCESS by TCRdb, which kept in-frame rearrangements only. Such tables lose some clones; where checked, under half of the loss comes from unresolved V genes, and the rest has no known cause. For this sample there are approximately 160,000 clones; roughly 78% appear just once. The ten largest clones capture approximately 13% of the sample. Sequenced input: PBMCs. The receptor source for this set is a woman aged 45 to 65 in good health and CMV-seropositive.

The J gene is TRBJ2-2, the V gene TRBV19; 8 bases are a match to TRBD1. V was pared by 5 bases and J by 8 bases, with 10 bases of the junction left unmatched. This CDR3 comprises 15 residues. Germline CDR1 is LNHDA and CDR2 is SQIVND (reference sequence). CDR3 sequence reads: CASSVDRAIRGELFF. The CDR3, as DNA: TGTGCCAGTAGTGTGGACAGGGCCATTCGGGGGGAGCTGTTTTTT. The whole variable domain, remainder taken from reference TRBV19 and TRBJ2-2, is DGGITQSPKYLFRKEGQNVTLSCEQNLNHDAMYWYRQDPGQGLRLIYYSQIVNDFQKGDIAEGYSVSREKKESFPLTVTSAQKNPTAFYLCASSVDRAIRGELFFGEGSRLTVL.

CDR3 residues: CASSGAGESYNEQFF. The CDR3 region has the DNA TGTGCCAGCAGCGGAGCGGGGGAATCCTACAATGAGCAGTTCTTC. The chain couples TRBV13 to TRBJ2-1; 8 nucleotides match TRBD2. With V trimmed by 5 bases and J by 1 base, 4 bases remained unmatched. CDR3 length equals 15 residues. Germline V lookup: CDR1 PRHDT, CDR2 FYEKMQ (reference sequence).

CDR3 sequence reads: CASMLAGYEQYF. CDR3 in DNA: TGTGCCAGCATGCTAGCTGGCTACGAGCAGTACTTC. The J gene is TRBJ2-7, the V gene TRBV11-2; D might be TRBD2 (5 bases). Germline CDR1 SGHAT, CDR2 FQNNGV. Trimming stripped 7 bases from V and 3 bases from J, with 10 bases between. The CDR3 length is 12 residues.

V is TRBV4-1 and J is TRBJ2-7, with TRBD2 matching over 7 bases. Germline-derived CDR1 and CDR2 are MGHRA and YSYEKL. The ends lost 2 bases at V and 3 bases at J; junction bases unmatched: 7. The CDR3 extends over 15 amino acids. The CDR3 reads CASSQMAGVLYEQYF. Here the CDR3 DNA reads TGCGCCAGCAGCCAAATGGCGGGGGTACTCTACGAGCAGTACTTC.

The chain carries TRBV5-1 and TRBJ2-3; 11 bases fit TRBD2. Germline CDR1 SGHRS, CDR2 YFSETQ. The CDR3 runs to 19 residues. V shed 5 bases and J 3 bases; nucleotides not matched to a gene: 17. CDR3 amino acids: CASRRPLAGEAEGTDTQYF. The CDR3 DNA sequence: TGCGCCAGCAGAAGACCACTAGCGGGGGAAGCCGAAGGGACAGATACGCAGTATTTT.

This clone has a handful of counts. In DNA form, the CDR3 reads TGTGCCAGCAGCTTAGGACCAGGGCGCAATGAGCAGTTCTTC. Its protein product is CASSLGPGRNEQFF. The chain is built from TRBV11-3 and TRBJ2-1; D is possibly TRBD1 (5 bases). Trimming removed 1 base from V and 6 bases from J, with 10 bases in between. The V gene's germline CDR1 is SGHNT and CDR2 YENEEA. The CDR3 is 14 residues long.

The CDR3 region is CASSISGGNYNEQFF. The CDR3 DNA follows: TGCGCCAGCAGCATTAGCGGGGGAAACTACAATGAGCAGTTCTTC. V is TRBV5-1 and J is TRBJ2-1; 9 nucleotides align to TRBD2. Trimming cost V 4 bases and J 3 bases; bases outside gene matches: 5. Per the germline V gene, CDR1 is SGHRS and CDR2 is YFSETQ. CDR3 size: 15 residues. The complete variable domain, with remaining parts taken from reference TRBV5-1 and TRBJ2-1, reads KAGVTQTPRYLIKTRGQQVTLSCSPISGHRSVSWYQQTPGQGLQFLFEYFSETQRNKGNFPGRFSGRQFSNSRSEMNVSTLELGDSALYLCASSISGGNYNEQFFGPGTRLTVL.

In this sample, this clone turned up once. The rearrangement uses TRBV7-3 and TRBJ2-1, with TRBD2 as a possible D gene (6 bases). This CDR3 contains 15 residues. The germline CDR1 and CDR2 sequences are SGHTA and FQGTGA. V was shortened by 3 bases and J by 1 base, with 10 bases between the two germline ends. CDR3 bases: TGTGCCAGCAGCTTGCTTGCGGGGTCCTACAATGAGCAGTTCTTC. As protein: CASSLLAGSYNEQFF.

This CDR3 is CASSNRQGLTGELFF. The CDR3 bases are TGTGCCAGCAGCAACAGACAGGGGCTCACCGGGGAGCTGTTTTTT. The chain combines TRBV7-9 with TRBJ2-2; TRBD1 matches 8 bases. The CDR3 totals 15 residues. Germline V gives CDR1 SEHNR, CDR2 FQNEAQ (reference sequence). After removal of 5 bases from V and 4 bases from J, the junction contained 6 bases not matched to a gene.

The rearrangement links TRBV19 to TRBJ1-5; 8 positions match TRBD1. The CDR3 runs to 14 residues. Germline loops: CDR1 LNHDA, CDR2 SQIVND (reference sequence). The trim removed 5 bases at V and 11 bases at J, leaving 11 bases unmatched. As DNA, the CDR3 is TGTGCCAGTAGTTCGGACAGGGTGAGGGTGACCCAGCATTTT. The encoded protein is CASSSDRVRVTQHF.

This clone was seen at least ten times. This sequence joins TRBV15 and TRBJ1-2; possible D gene TRBD1, 6 bases. The CDR3 has 17 residues. CDR1 and CDR2 from the germline V gene are LNHNV and YYDKDF (reference sequence). V lost 1 base, J lost 4 bases, and 19 bases lay in between. CDR3 sequence reads: CATSRATSRGGGYGYTF. For the CDR3, the DNA is TGTGCCACCAGCAGAGCCACTTCCAGGGGCGGCGGCTATGGCTACACCTTC.

V gene TRBV11-2 combines with J gene TRBJ2-2, with a possible D match to TRBD1 (5 bases). CDR1 SGHAT and CDR2 FQNNGV come from the germline V gene. This CDR3 has 15 amino acids. Trimming took 6 bases from V and 3 from J, leaving 14 bases between them. CDR3 coding DNA: TGTGCCAGCAGTGGACACTCAACGTACACCGGGGAGCTGTTTTTT. Its protein is CASSGHSTYTGELFF.

The CDR3 region is CASSSPGTANSPLHF. Here the CDR3 DNA reads TGTGCCAGCAGCTCCCCCGGGACAGCTAATTCACCCCTCCACTTT. The V and J genes are TRBV7-9 and TRBJ1-6; 7 bases fit TRBD1. The CDR3 is made up of 15 amino acids. V lost 4 bases to trimming and J lost 6 bases; unmatched junction nucleotides: 6. The germline gives CDR1 SEHNR, CDR2 FQNEAQ (reference sequence).

This clone has just one count. Other DNA sequences of this sample code for an identical CDR3. The chain joins TRBV6-6 to TRBJ1-5; D may be TRBD1 (5 bases). The V and J ends lost 2 bases and 1 base respectively, with 6 bases between them. CDR3 length: 14 amino acids. The germline gives CDR1 MNHNY, CDR2 SVGAGI (reference sequence). The CDR3 here is CASSYGGSNQPQHF. CDR3 sequence (DNA): TGTGCCAGCAGTTACGGGGGGAGCAATCAGCCCCAGCATTTT.

The chain has TRBV6-1 and TRBJ2-6, with 7 bases fitting TRBD1. The CDR3 totals 15 residues. The ends lost 8 bases at V and 0 bases at J; junction bases unmatched: 4. The germline CDR1 and CDR2 sequences are MNHNS and SASEGT. The CDR3 region has the DNA TGTGCCAGCGGGGACAGAAGCTCTGGGGCCAACGTCCTGACTTTC. Translating it yields CASGDRSSGANVLTF.

This clone has a handful of counts. An end of the junction does not agree with germline; a read error may underlie this. CDR3 protein: CAISEHTGGTNTEAFF. CDR3 coding DNA: TGTGCCATCAGTGAGCACACAGGGGGCACGAACACTGAAGCTTTCTTT. This chain links TRBV6-1 with TRBJ1-1; the match to TRBD1 covers 9 bases. The CDR3 has 16 amino acids. Germline lookup yields CDR1 MNHNS and CDR2 SASEGT.

Concerning this clone itself: A junction boundary mismatches the germline segment, possibly from a read error. The rearrangement joins TRBV7-9 to TRBJ1-1; 8 nucleotides match TRBD1. Per the germline V gene, CDR1 is SEHNR and CDR2 is FQNEAQ (reference sequence). This CDR3 is built from 16 residues. DNA of the CDR3: TGTTCCAGCAGCTTACCGAAGGACAGGGTTGCGGATGAAGCTTTCTTT. Residues: CSSSLPKDRVADEAFF.

This chain uses TRBV14 with TRBJ2-1; a possible D gene is TRBD1 (6 bases). Per the germline V gene, CDR1 is SGHDN and CDR2 is FVKESK. Trimming left V 2 bases short and J 6 bases short, with 23 bases between. The CDR3 length is 18 residues. In DNA, the CDR3 is TGTGCCAGCAGCCAACTGACTTGGGACACGGGTTGGGGCAATGAGCAGTTCTTC. Translated, it gives CASSQLTWDTGWGNEQFF.

V usage is TRBV7-9 and J usage is TRBJ2-6, with 7 positions matching TRBD1. In germline, CDR1 is SEHNR, CDR2 FQNEAQ (reference sequence). The CDR3 consists of 18 residues. V lost 5 bases, J lost 0 bases, and 10 bases stayed unmatched. The CDR3 sequence is CASSLPGQPSSGANVLTF. The CDR3, as DNA: TGTGCCAGCAGCCTACCGGGACAGCCCAGCTCTGGGGCCAACGTCCTGACTTTC.

The chain employs TRBV30 and TRBJ1-6, with D possibly being TRBD1 (5 bases). The CDR3 sequence is 17 residues long. The germline V gene encodes CDR1 GTSNPN and CDR2 SVGIG (reference sequence). V was pared by 3 bases and J by 0 bases, with 15 bases between. CDR3 sequence reads: CAWRGRRPSSYNSPLHF. CDR3 DNA sequence: TGTGCCTGGAGGGGGCGGCGGCCGAGCTCCTATAATTCACCCCTCCACTTT.

The gene calls are TRBV30 and TRBJ1-6, with 7 bases matching TRBD1. CDR3 length: 14 residues. CDR1 and CDR2 (germline): GTSNPN, SVGIG (reference sequence). Trimming removed 3 bases from V and 6 bases from J; junction bases left unmatched: 5. The CDR3, as DNA: TGTGCCTGGAGGCGAGACAGGGCTAATTCACCCCTCCACTTT. Its translation is CAWRRDRANSPLHF.

This chain connects TRBV9 to TRBJ2-5, with 7 bases that match TRBD2. The CDR3 is 16 residues long. Germline V gene lookup returns CDR1 SGDLS and CDR2 YYNGEE. V was clipped by 0 bases and J by 2 bases; unmatched bases: 7. The CDR3: CASSVGASGVQETQYF. The DNA for the CDR3 is TGTGCCAGCAGCGTAGGAGCCAGCGGGGTTCAAGAGACCCAGTACTTC.

The chain joins TRBV7-8 to TRBJ2-1, with a possible D match to TRBD2 (6 bases). The CDR3 spans 15 residues. Germline values: CDR1 SGHVS, CDR2 FQNEAQ. Trimming stripped 6 bases from V and 1 base from J, with 13 bases between. CDR3 region: CASRRLGTSYNEQFF. The CDR3 DNA follows: TGTGCCAGCAGACGACTAGGGACGTCCTACAATGAGCAGTTCTTC.